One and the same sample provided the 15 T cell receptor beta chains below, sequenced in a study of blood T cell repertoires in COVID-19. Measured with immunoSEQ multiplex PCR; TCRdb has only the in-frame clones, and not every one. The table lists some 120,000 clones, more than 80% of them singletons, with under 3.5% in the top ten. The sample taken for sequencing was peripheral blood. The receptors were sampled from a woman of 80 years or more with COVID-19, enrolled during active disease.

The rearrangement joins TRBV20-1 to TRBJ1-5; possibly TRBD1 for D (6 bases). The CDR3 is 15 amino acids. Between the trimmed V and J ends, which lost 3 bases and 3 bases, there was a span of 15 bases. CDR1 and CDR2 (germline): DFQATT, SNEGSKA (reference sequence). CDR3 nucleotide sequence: TGCAGTGCTAGTGAGACAGGACAGAACAATCAGCCCCAGCATTTT. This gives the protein CSASETGQNNQPQHF.

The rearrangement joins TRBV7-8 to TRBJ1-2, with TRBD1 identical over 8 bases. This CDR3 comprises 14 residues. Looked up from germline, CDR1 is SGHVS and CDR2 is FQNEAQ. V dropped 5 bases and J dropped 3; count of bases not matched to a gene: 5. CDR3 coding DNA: TGTGCCAGCAGCCCAGAGACAGGGGACTATGGCTACACCTTC. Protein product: CASSPETGDYGYTF.

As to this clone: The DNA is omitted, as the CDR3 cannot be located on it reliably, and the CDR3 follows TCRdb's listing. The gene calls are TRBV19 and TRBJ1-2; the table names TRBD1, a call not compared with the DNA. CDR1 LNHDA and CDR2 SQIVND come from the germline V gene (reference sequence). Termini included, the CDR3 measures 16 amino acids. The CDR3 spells CASSIFLRGGDYGYTF.

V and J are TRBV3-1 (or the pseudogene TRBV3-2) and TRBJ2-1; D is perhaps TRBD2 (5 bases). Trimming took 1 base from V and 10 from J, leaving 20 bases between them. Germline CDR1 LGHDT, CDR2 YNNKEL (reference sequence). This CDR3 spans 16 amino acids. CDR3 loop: CASSQVRLSGLGEQFF. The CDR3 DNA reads TGTGCCAGCAGCCAAGTGCGACTATCGGGGTTAGGGGAGCAGTTCTTC.

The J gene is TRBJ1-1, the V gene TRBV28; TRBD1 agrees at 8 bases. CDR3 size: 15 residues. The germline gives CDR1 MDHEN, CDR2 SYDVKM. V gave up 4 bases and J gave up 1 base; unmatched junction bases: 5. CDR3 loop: CASSSKGTGNTEAFF. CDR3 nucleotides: TGTGCCAGCAGTTCAAAAGGGACAGGGAACACTGAAGCTTTCTTT.

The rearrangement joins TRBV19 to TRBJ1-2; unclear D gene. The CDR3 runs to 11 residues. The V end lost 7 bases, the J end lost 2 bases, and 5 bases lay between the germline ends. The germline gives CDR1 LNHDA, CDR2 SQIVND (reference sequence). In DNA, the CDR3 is TGTGCCAGTACAGGAAACTATGGCTACACCTTC. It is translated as CASTGNYGYTF.

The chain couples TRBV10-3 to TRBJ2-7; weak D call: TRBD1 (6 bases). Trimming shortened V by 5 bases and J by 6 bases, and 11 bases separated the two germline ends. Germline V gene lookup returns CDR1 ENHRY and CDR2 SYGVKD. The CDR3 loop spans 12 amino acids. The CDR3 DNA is TGTGCCATCAGTCCCACAGGGTCCGAGCAGTACTTC. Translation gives CAISPTGSEQYF.

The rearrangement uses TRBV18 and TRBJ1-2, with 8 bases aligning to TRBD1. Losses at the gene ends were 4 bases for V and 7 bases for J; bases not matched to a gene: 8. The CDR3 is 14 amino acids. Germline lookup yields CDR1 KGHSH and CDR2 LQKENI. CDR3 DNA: TGTGCCAGCTCACATAGCCAGGGGGCGGTTGGCTACACCTTC. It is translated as CASSHSQGAVGYTF.

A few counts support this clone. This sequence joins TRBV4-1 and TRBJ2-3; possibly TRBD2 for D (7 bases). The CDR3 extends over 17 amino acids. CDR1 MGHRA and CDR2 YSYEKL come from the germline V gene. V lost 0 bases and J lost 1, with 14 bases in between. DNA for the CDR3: TGCGCCAGCAGCCAAGATGAGGGGGGGCATGGCACAGATACGCAGTATTTT. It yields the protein CASSQDEGGHGTDTQYF.

The CDR3 region is CSASRRGLSYGYTF. The CDR3 DNA reads TGCAGTGCTAGTAGGAGGGGGCTAAGCTATGGCTACACCTTC. The V gene is TRBV20-1, the J gene TRBJ1-2, with 7 bases lining up with TRBD1. Trimming removed 3 bases from V and 4 bases from J; junction bases left unmatched: 8. CDR1 and CDR2 (germline): DFQATT, SNEGSKA (reference sequence). The CDR3 consists of 14 residues.

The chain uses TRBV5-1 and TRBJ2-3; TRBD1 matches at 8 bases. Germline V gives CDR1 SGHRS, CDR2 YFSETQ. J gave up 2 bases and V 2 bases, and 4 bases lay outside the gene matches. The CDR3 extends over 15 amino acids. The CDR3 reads CASSFGQGITDTQYF. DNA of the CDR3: TGCGCCAGCAGCTTCGGACAGGGTATCACAGATACGCAGTATTTT.

DNA of the CDR3: TGTGCCAGCAGCCAAGTAACAGATAATGAAAAACTGTTTTTT. It codes for CASSQVTDNEKLFF. The chain uses TRBV4-2 and TRBJ1-4; no clear D. Germline CDR1 and CDR2: LGHNA and YNFKEQ. This CDR3 region has 14 residues. V was shortened by 1 base and J by 4 bases, with 7 bases between the two germline ends.

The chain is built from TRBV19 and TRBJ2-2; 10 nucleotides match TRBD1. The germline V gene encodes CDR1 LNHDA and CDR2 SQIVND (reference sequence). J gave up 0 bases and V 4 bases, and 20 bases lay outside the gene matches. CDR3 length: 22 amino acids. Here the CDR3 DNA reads TGTGCCAGTAGTACCCCGCCCTCATCCACGACAGGGGGCCGAACGAACACCGGGGAGCTGTTTTTT. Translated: CASSTPPSSTTGGRTNTGELFF.

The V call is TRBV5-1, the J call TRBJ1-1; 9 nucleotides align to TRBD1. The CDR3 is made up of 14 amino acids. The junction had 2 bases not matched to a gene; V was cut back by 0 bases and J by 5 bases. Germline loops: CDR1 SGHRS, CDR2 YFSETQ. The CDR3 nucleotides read TGCGCCAGCAGCTTGGACAGGGGGCGGACTGAAGCTTTCTTT. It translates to CASSLDRGRTEAFF.

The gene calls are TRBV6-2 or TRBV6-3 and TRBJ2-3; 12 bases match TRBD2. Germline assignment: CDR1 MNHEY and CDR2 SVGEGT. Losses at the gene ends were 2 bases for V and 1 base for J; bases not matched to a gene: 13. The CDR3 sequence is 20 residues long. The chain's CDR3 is CASSYPNLRTSGTRTDTQYF. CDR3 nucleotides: TGTGCCAGCAGTTACCCCAACCTTCGGACTAGCGGGACGCGCACAGATACGCAGTATTTT.